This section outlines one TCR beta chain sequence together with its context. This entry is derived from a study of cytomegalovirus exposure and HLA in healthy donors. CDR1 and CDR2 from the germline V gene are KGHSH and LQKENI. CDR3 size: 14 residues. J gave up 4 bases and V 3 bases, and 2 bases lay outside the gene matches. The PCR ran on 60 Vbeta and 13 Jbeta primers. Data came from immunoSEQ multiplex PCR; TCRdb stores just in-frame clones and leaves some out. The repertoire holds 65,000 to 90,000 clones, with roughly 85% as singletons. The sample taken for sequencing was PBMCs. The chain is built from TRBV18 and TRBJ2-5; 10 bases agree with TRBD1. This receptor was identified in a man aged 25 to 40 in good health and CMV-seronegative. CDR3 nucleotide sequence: TGTGCCAGCTCACCCCGGACAGGGGGAGAGACCCAGTACTTC. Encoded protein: CASSPRTGGETQYF.